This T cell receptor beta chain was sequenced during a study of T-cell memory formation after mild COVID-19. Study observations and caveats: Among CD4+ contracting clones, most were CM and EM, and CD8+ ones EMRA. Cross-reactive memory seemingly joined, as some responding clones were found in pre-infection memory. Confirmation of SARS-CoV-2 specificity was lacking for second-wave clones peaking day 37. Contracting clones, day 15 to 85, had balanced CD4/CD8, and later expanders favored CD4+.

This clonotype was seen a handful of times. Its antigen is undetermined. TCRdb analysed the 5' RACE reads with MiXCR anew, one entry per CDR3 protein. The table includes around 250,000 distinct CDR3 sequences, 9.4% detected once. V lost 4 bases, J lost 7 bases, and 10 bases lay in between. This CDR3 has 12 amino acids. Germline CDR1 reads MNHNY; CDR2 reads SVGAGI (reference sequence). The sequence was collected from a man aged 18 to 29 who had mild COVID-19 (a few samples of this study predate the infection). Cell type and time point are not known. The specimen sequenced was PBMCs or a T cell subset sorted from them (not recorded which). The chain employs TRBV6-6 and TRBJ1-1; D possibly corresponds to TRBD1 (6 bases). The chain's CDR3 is CASSSIRGEAFF. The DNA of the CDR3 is TGTGCCAGCAGTTCGATCAGGGGTGAAGCTTTCTTT.